A single sample is the source of the 32 T cell receptor beta chains below, sequenced in a study of technical replicates of blood from several donors. Profiled with immunoSEQ multiplex PCR; TCRdb holds only in-frame clones, not every one. The data show about 80,000 clones, with roughly 98% seen just once and around 0.15% held by the top ten. Material for sequencing was T cells isolated from PBMCs. These receptors were obtained from a human donor in good health.

The chain has TRBV9 and TRBJ2-1, with 11 bases lining up with TRBD2. CDR1 and CDR2 (germline): SGDLS, YYNGEE. V trimming: 3 bases; J trimming: 0 bases; junction bases outside the gene matches: 5. The CDR3 is 17 amino acids. CDR3 nucleotide sequence: TGTGCCAGCAGCGGAACTAGCGGGGGTCCCTCCTACAATGAGCAGTTCTTC. As protein: CASSGTSGGPSYNEQFF.

This clone was detected only once. The chain couples TRBV30 to TRBJ1-3; maybe TRBD1 (6 bases). Germline V gene data show CDR1 as GTSNPN and CDR2 as SVGIG (reference sequence). The ends were cut back, 3 bases at V and 4 bases at J, with 7 bases in the middle. The CDR3 spans 12 residues. DNA of the CDR3: TGTGCCTGGAGCAGGGGAGGAAACACCATATATTTT. Translating it yields CAWSRGGNTIYF.

V gene TRBV12-5 combines with J gene TRBJ2-5; 11 nucleotides match TRBD2. The CDR3 runs to 17 residues. Germline values: CDR1 LGHNT, CDR2 FRNRAP. Trimming cost V 0 bases and J 1 base; bases outside gene matches: 4. This CDR3 is CASGLVFLAGGQETQYF. The CDR3, as DNA: TGTGCTAGTGGTTTGGTCTTCCTAGCGGGGGGCCAAGAGACCCAGTACTTC.

DNA of the CDR3: TGTGCCAGCAGCTTGAACAGGGGGGATGATCAGCCCCAGCATTTT. Protein sequence: CASSLNRGDDQPQHF. The chain uses TRBV5-8 and TRBJ1-5; 8 bases align to TRBD1. The CDR3 is 15 residues long. With 1 base clipped from V and 5 bases from J, the junction kept 5 bases outside the gene matches. From germline, CDR1 is SGHTS and CDR2 YDEGEE.

The rearrangement links TRBV11-1 to TRBJ2-7; D uncertain. There are 12 residues in the CDR3. V lost 5 bases to trimming and J lost 4 bases, with 9 bases between them. Germline loops: CDR1 SGHAT, CDR2 FQDESV (reference sequence). CDR3 region: CASSQNHYEQYF. In nucleotides, the CDR3 is TGTGCCAGCAGCCAGAACCATTACGAGCAGTACTTC.

The rearrangement joins TRBV2 to TRBJ1-5; D call uncertain. There are 17 residues in the CDR3. Germline assignment: CDR1 SNHLY and CDR2 FYNNEI. V lost 3 bases, J lost 0 bases, and 15 bases lay in between. CDR3 sequence reads: CASSEQQASYSNQPQHF. CDR3 DNA: TGTGCCAGCAGTGAGCAGCAGGCCAGTTATAGCAATCAGCCCCAGCATTTT. The variable domain in full, completed from reference TRBV2 and TRBJ1-5, reads EPEVTQTPSHQVTQMGQEVILRCVPISNHLYFYWYRQILGQKVEFLVSFYNNEISEKSEIFDDQFSVERPDGSNFTLKIRSTKLEDSAMYFCASSEQQASYSNQPQHFGDGTRLSIL.

This chain connects TRBV6-1 to TRBJ1-1, with a possible D match to TRBD1 (6 bases). Trimming left V 6 bases short and J 5 bases short, with 13 bases between. The length of the CDR3 is 13 residues. Germline CDR1 is MNHNS and CDR2 is SASEGT. CDR3 sequence (DNA): TGTGCCAGCAGGATACAGGGATGGACTGAAGCTTTCTTT. Translated: CASRIQGWTEAFF.

In its sample, this clone was seen once. This rearrangement joins TRBV5-5 to TRBJ1-2, with D unclear. Trimming stripped 0 bases from V and 4 bases from J, with 10 bases between. Germline CDR1 and CDR2: SGHKS and YYEKEE (reference sequence). The CDR3 has 14 amino acids. CDR3 sequence: CASSLDAGSYGYTF. In DNA, the CDR3 is TGTGCCAGCAGCTTGGATGCGGGCAGCTATGGCTACACCTTC.

This chain joins TRBV29-1 and TRBJ2-2; D is perhaps TRBD1 (6 bases). Trimming left V 1 base short and J 6 bases short, with 9 bases between. The V gene's germline CDR1 is SQVTM and CDR2 ANQGSEA. The CDR3 is 13 amino acids. The CDR3: CSVEVGAPGELFF. The CDR3 bases are TGCAGCGTTGAAGTGGGGGCGCCCGGGGAGCTGTTTTTT.

J is TRBJ1-2 and V is TRBV5-1, with D unresolved. The CDR3 extends over 15 amino acids. The germline V gene encodes CDR1 SGHRS and CDR2 YFSETQ. The ends were cut back, 3 bases at V and 7 bases at J, with 19 bases in the middle. CDR3 sequence reads: CASSSNLARSLGYTF. In DNA form, the CDR3 reads TGCGCCAGCAGCTCGAATTTAGCGCGATCCCTTGGCTACACCTTC.

The gene calls are TRBV6-6 and TRBJ1-4; D is perhaps TRBD1 (6 bases). Trimming removed 8 bases at V and 7 bases at J, with 14 bases between. From germline, CDR1 is MNHNY and CDR2 SVGAGI (reference sequence). The CDR3 is 13 residues long. As DNA, the CDR3 is TGTGCCAGCCAGGGGTTTATAAGTGAAAAACTGTTTTTT. Translating it yields CASQGFISEKLFF.

V and J are TRBV27 and TRBJ1-1, with a weak D call TRBD1 (5 bases). This CDR3 contains 12 residues. Germline values: CDR1 MNHEY, CDR2 SMNVEV (reference sequence). V was pared by 6 bases and J by 11 bases, with 16 bases between. CDR3 DNA sequence: TGTGCCAGCAGCACCCGGGGGTTTAGGGCTTTCTTT. It specifies CASSTRGFRAFF.

The chain links TRBV7-6 to TRBJ2-1; TRBD2 aligns across 11 bases. V shed 6 bases and J 10 bases; nucleotides not matched to a gene: 8. The CDR3 consists of 14 residues. The V gene's germline CDR1 is SGHVS and CDR2 FNYEAQ. The CDR3: CASSYSGGAGEQFF. The CDR3 DNA sequence: TGTGCCAGCAGTTATAGCGGGGGGGCCGGGGAGCAGTTCTTC.

The V and J genes are TRBV7-2 and TRBJ1-2; unclear D gene. The CDR3 covers 13 residues. Trimming took off 9 bases at V and 4 bases at J, with 15 bases between the two ends. Germline CDR1 SGHTA, CDR2 FQGNSA. The CDR3 DNA is TGTGCCAGGATATCTCGGTTCGGCTATGGCTACACCTTC. Translated: CARISRFGYGYTF. Full variable domain (outside the CDR3, taken from reference TRBV7-2 and TRBJ1-2): GAGVSQSPSNKVTEKGKDVELRCDPISGHTALYWYRQSLGQGLEFLIYFQGNSAPDKSGLPSDRFSAERTGGSVSTLTIQRTQQEDSAVYLCARISRFGYGYTFGSGTRLTVV.

The chain employs TRBV27 and TRBJ2-7; TRBD1 is a possible D gene (6 bases). This CDR3 has 12 amino acids. V gave up 8 bases and J gave up 3 bases, with 11 bases separating them. Per germline, CDR1 MNHEY and CDR2 SMNVEV (reference sequence). The CDR3 protein is CASGGQSYEQYF. The CDR3 DNA reads TGTGCCAGCGGTGGACAGAGCTACGAGCAGTACTTC.

This clone came up once. This chain uses TRBV27 with TRBJ2-7, with TRBD1 matching over 12 bases. V shed 5 bases and J 3 bases; nucleotides not matched to a gene: 17. In germline, CDR1 is MNHEY, CDR2 SMNVEV (reference sequence). This CDR3 has 19 residues. CDR3 sequence: CASSTITGTGGRISYEQYF. The CDR3 coding sequence is TGTGCCAGCAGTACCATCACCGGGACAGGGGGCAGAATTAGCTACGAGCAGTACTTC.

The chain couples TRBV6-6 to TRBJ1-1, with 8 bases aligning to TRBD1. Germline V CDR1 and CDR2: MNHNY, SVGAGI (reference sequence). With 6 bases clipped from V and 6 bases from J, the junction kept 6 bases outside the gene matches. CDR3 length equals 13 residues. In nucleotides, the CDR3 is TGTGCCAGCAGCGACAGGGGAGTGGCTGAAGCTTTCTTT. It codes for CASSDRGVAEAFF.

This clone was observed a single time. The V call is TRBV30, the J call TRBJ1-5; D ambiguous. In germline, CDR1 is GTSNPN, CDR2 SVGIG (reference sequence). The CDR3 has 14 residues. Trimming took 0 bases from V and 4 from J, leaving 10 bases between them. The CDR3 region is CAWSVYSLNQPQHF. CDR3 coding DNA: TGTGCCTGGAGTGTATACAGTTTGAATCAGCCCCAGCATTTT.

The rearrangement links TRBV13 to TRBJ2-1; 9 positions match TRBD1. The ends lost 2 bases at V and 4 bases at J; junction bases unmatched: 3. The CDR3 is 15 residues long. CDR1 and CDR2 (germline): PRHDT, FYEKMQ (reference sequence). The CDR3 sequence is CASSLLGTGYNEQFF. CDR3 DNA sequence: TGTGCCAGCAGCTTATTAGGGACAGGGTACAATGAGCAGTTCTTC.

V is TRBV11-2 and J is TRBJ2-2; TRBD2 might be the D (5 bases). This CDR3 region has 14 residues. The V end lost 3 bases, the J end lost 7 bases, and 12 bases lay between the germline ends. Germline assignment: CDR1 SGHAT and CDR2 FQNNGV. CDR3 sequence reads: CASSFRGLGGELFF. CDR3 coding DNA: TGTGCCAGCAGCTTTCGGGGATTAGGCGGGGAGCTGTTTTTT.

J is TRBJ2-7 and V is TRBV11-2, with D unclear. The CDR3 runs 19 residues. Between the trimmed V and J ends, which lost 1 base and 2 bases, there was a span of 24 bases. Looked up from germline, CDR1 is SGHAT and CDR2 is FQNNGV. CDR3 DNA: TGTGCCAGCAGCTTAGGACTCAACTCCCCCCTTCTTAGGCCCTACGAGCAGTACTTC. The encoded protein is CASSLGLNSPLLRPYEQYF.

The rearrangement uses TRBV6-1 and TRBJ2-5; TRBD1 matches at 7 bases. V dropped 6 bases and J dropped 5; count of bases not matched to a gene: 6. There are 13 residues in the CDR3. Germline-derived CDR1 and CDR2 are MNHNS and SASEGT. DNA of the CDR3: TGTGCCAGCAGCCCGACAGGGATTGAGACCCAGTACTTC. Amino acid sequence: CASSPTGIETQYF.

The rearrangement joins TRBV5-1 to TRBJ1-5; D uncertain. CDR1 is SGHRS, CDR2 YFSETQ, per germline. There are 15 residues in the CDR3. The V gene lost 0 bases and the J gene lost 1 base, with 8 bases spanning the gap. The CDR3 is CASSLEAGSNQPQHF. For the CDR3, the DNA is TGCGCCAGCAGCTTGGAGGCAGGAAGCAATCAGCCCCAGCATTTT.

This rearrangement joins TRBV5-1 to TRBJ2-5; D possibly corresponds to TRBD1 (6 bases). CDR1 SGHRS and CDR2 YFSETQ come from the germline V gene. Trimming shortened V by 1 base and J by 0 bases, and 7 bases separated the two germline ends. The CDR3 covers 14 residues. The CDR3 DNA sequence: TGCGCCAGCAGCTTGCAGGGGAACCAAGAGACCCAGTACTTC. The encoded protein is CASSLQGNQETQYF.

DNA of the CDR3: TGTGCCAGCCAGACTAGCGGGGGGGACAGCTCCTACAATGAGCAGTTCTTC. As protein: CASQTSGGDSSYNEQFF. This rearrangement joins TRBV5-5 to TRBJ2-1; 14 nucleotides agree with TRBD2. The CDR3 sequence is 17 residues long. Germline V gene data show CDR1 as SGHKS and CDR2 as YYEKEE (reference sequence). J was trimmed by 0 bases and V by 7 bases; bases with no gene match: 6.

The V call is TRBV4-2, the J call TRBJ2-3, with TRBD1 identical over 7 bases. Germline trimming cut 6 bases from V and 4 bases from J; bases unmatched to any gene: 13. CDR3 length: 16 amino acids. CDR1 LGHNA and CDR2 YNFKEQ come from the germline V gene. CDR3 residues: CASSARGGLNADTQYF. The CDR3 DNA is TGTGCCAGCAGTGCCCGAGGGGGCCTCAACGCAGATACGCAGTATTTT.

The chain has TRBV5-4 and TRBJ2-2; D perhaps matches TRBD1 (6 bases). The germline gives CDR1 SGHNT, CDR2 YYREEE (reference sequence). V was clipped by 0 bases and J by 4 bases, with 10 bases between them. CDR3 length equals 15 residues. The CDR3 sequence is CASSLGQGPTGELFF. The CDR3, as DNA: TGTGCCAGCAGCTTGGGTCAGGGGCCCACCGGGGAGCTGTTTTTT.

V usage is TRBV21-1 and J usage is TRBJ2-7; the tabulated D call, TRBD2, remains unverified against the DNA. TRBV21-1 is labeled a pseudogene. CDR3 length: 14 residues. CDR3 DNA sequence: TGTGCCTTCTTGGCGGGAGGGTTCTTATACGAGCAGTACTTC. Translation gives CAFLAGGFLYEQYF.

This clone appeared a single time. The V gene is TRBV5-4, the J gene TRBJ1-4; no clear D. CDR3 length: 15 amino acids. Trimming pared 3 bases from V and 5 bases from J, leaving 14 bases between. Germline V CDR1 and CDR2: SGHNT, YYREEE (reference sequence). CDR3 amino acids: CASSSPMEGNEKLFF. The CDR3 nucleotides read TGTGCCAGCAGCTCCCCTATGGAGGGAAATGAAAAACTGTTTTTT.

V and J are TRBV2 and TRBJ2-3; 7 positions match TRBD1. Germline-derived CDR1 and CDR2 are SNHLY and FYNNEI. The CDR3 length is 16 residues. Trimming removed 6 bases from V and 2 bases from J; junction bases left unmatched: 11. CDR3 protein: CASRPIQGIDTDTQYF. As DNA, the CDR3 is TGTGCCAGCAGGCCCATACAGGGGATTGACACAGATACGCAGTATTTT.

The chain is built from TRBV27 and TRBJ1-1; a possible D gene is TRBD1 (5 bases). This CDR3 has 13 residues. The germline CDR1 and CDR2 sequences are MNHEY and SMNVEV (reference sequence). V was trimmed by 8 bases and J by 4 bases, leaving 14 bases between them. The chain's CDR3 is CASRPRGGTEAFF. The CDR3 DNA is TGTGCCAGCCGCCCTAGGGGTGGCACTGAAGCTTTCTTT.

The V call is TRBV6-5, the J call TRBJ2-3; 8 bases fit TRBD2. The CDR3 is 11 amino acids. The J segment lost 12 bases and the V segment lost 8 bases, leaving 7 bases of the junction unmatched. In germline, CDR1 is MNHEY, CDR2 SVGAGI. The CDR3 DNA follows: TGTGCCAGCGGAGGACTAGCAGGCCAGTATTTT. Protein product: CASGGLAGQYF.